Shown below are 4 T cell receptor beta chains from a single sample sequenced in a study of T cells in Graves' hyperthyroidism and ophthalmopathy. Authors of the study amplified TCR beta CDR3 regions from RNA transcripts. RT-PCR in the first round (using the HTBI primer set) targeted the TCR CDR3. TCRdb passed the multiplex PCR reads through MiXCR, listing each CDR3 protein once. The sample lists about 700,000 distinct CDR3 sequences, about 45% seen once, with less than 9.5% in the top ten. The sequencing input was peripheral blood or thyroid tissue (not recorded which). The receptor source for this set is an adult man with Graves' disease, either hyperthyroidism or ophthalmopathy (not recorded which).

This sequence joins TRBV7-6 and TRBJ1-1; D gene ambiguous. Germline CDR1 and CDR2: SGHVS and FNYEAQ. Trimming stripped 3 bases from V and 1 base from J, with 15 bases between. The CDR3 sequence is 16 residues long. DNA of the CDR3: TGTGCCAGCAGCTTGGCCGGGCAGGTTAGGAACACTGAAGCTTTCTTT. Protein product: CASSLAGQVRNTEAFF.

The table lists this clonotype with a few counts. This chain's CDR3 is CASSLTSTGSLSGGEAFF. CDR3 DNA: TGTGCCAGCAGCTTAACCTCAACAGGGTCCCTCTCTGGGGGGGAAGCTTTCTTT. This chain connects TRBV7-9 to TRBJ1-1, with a tentative D call TRBD1 (6 bases). This CDR3 has 18 residues. Trimming stripped 2 bases from V and 8 bases from J, with 27 bases between. Germline-derived CDR1 and CDR2 are SEHNR and FQNEAQ (reference sequence).

The gene calls are TRBV11-2 and TRBJ1-5; D not certain. CDR1 and CDR2 from the germline V gene are SGHAT and FQNNGV. The CDR3 sequence is 14 residues long. V lost 7 bases and J lost 5, with 15 bases in between. The CDR3 region has the DNA TGTGCCAGCACCACGCCCCCGGTGGATCAGCCCCAGCATTTT. Protein product: CASTTPPVDQPQHF.

In DNA, the CDR3 is TGTGCCATCAAGAGCGGAACAGGCAGCGAGGGCTACACCTTC. It encodes CAIKSGTGSEGYTF. The chain employs TRBV10-3 and TRBJ1-2, with D possibly being TRBD1 (5 bases). V was clipped by 7 bases and J by 8 bases, with 20 bases between them. The CDR3 loop spans 14 amino acids. CDR1 and CDR2 from the germline V gene are ENHRY and SYGVKD.